The rows below give T cell receptor beta chains drawn from one sample of a study of cytomegalovirus exposure and HLA in healthy donors. Assay: immunoSEQ multiplex PCR; the TCRdb copy retains only in-frame clones and omits some. The sample holds 150,000 or so clones, 60% to 85% seen once. The sequenced sample consisted of PBMCs. The receptors were gathered from a man in his forties in good health and CMV-seropositive. Both conserved end residues are trimmed from each CDR3. Each record gives: J gene, clone size, V gene, CDR3 protein. Clone size, where shown, is once, few, many, or a class for clones that have expanded.

>TRBJ1-3|few|TRBV7-9
ASSPTREERNTIY
>TRBJ1-1|NA|TRBV9
ASSEGSYHTEAF
>TRBJ1-6|NA|TRBV4-3
ASSQSTGGSYSPLH
>TRBJ2-7|NA|TRBV10-2
ASAVAVIYEQY
>TRBJ2-5|NA|TRBV5-1
ASREGHGQETQY
>TRBJ1-2|NA|TRBV7-9
ASSSLGSGDGT
>TRBJ2-5|NA|TRBV4-1
ASSPGQNQETQY
>TRBJ1-4|NA|TRBV5-1
ASSPGQLGEKLF
>TRBJ2-7|NA|TRBV6-1
ASSELLAVYEQY
>TRBJ2-2|once|TRBV27
ASRGWRAGELF
>TRBJ2-7|NA|TRBV11-2
ASSLDRGRGRAGEQY
>TRBJ2-3|once|TRBV20-1
SARDRDTQY
>TRBJ1-1|NA|TRBV6-5
ASSYDIMNTEAF
>TRBJ1-2|NA|TRBV11-2
ASSSRGGGSYGYT
>TRBJ1-1|NA|TRBV10-2
ASRLPGTDNTEAF
>TRBJ2-1|NA|TRBV19
ASSIRLAGGEQF
>TRBJ2-5|NA|TRBV5-1
ASSLSGHPGETQY
>TRBJ2-3|NA|TRBV11-2
ASSLSRGRGTDTQY
>TRBJ2-1|NA|TRBV25-1
ASVNLAGDSNEQF
>TRBJ2-4|few|TRBV28
ASSLGPSTSGRVGGKNIQY
>TRBJ2-4|NA|TRBV5-6
ASSSGTATNIQY
>TRBJ2-2|NA|TRBV11-2
ASSPSADFRNTGELF
>TRBJ1-5|NA|TRBV2
ASSGLSGQVSNQPQH
>TRBJ1-5|NA|TRBV28
ASRSGQGDQPQH
>TRBJ2-5|NA|TRBV5-1
ASSLSGTYIEAQY
>TRBJ2-2|NA|TRBV28
ASSLGGDPRELF
>TRBJ2-3|once|TRBV5-1
ASSLGQGGTDTQY
>TRBJ2-7|NA|TRBV5-6
ASSSFSYEQY
>TRBJ2-1|few|TRBV19
ASSLGAGGPTNEQF
>TRBJ2-6|NA|TRBV28
ASSLTFAGTGFSAGANGLT
>TRBJ2-3|NA|TRBV2
ASSEGQVPSSDTQY
>TRBJ2-3|NA|TRBV28
ASSLSGGSTDTQY
>TRBJ2-2|NA|TRBV21-1
ASSKGAVTGELF
>TRBJ2-1|NA|TRBV18
ASSRRLAGGGGNEQF
>TRBJ2-1|NA|TRBV10-3
AIRANNEQF
>TRBJ2-1|NA|TRBV27
ASSAGTIGRNEQF
>TRBJ1-5|NA|TRBV12-5
ASESDRRGQPQH
>TRBJ1-5|NA|TRBV27
ASSFRGGLNQPQH
>TRBJ2-1|NA|TRBV29-1
SVEVVHLYEGEDEQF
>TRBJ1-4|NA|TRBV5-4
ASSIFSREKLF
>TRBJ2-3|NA|TRBV6-4
ASSDSGTSPDTQY
>TRBJ2-7|NA|TRBV7-9
ASSSAGRSYEQY
>TRBJ2-7|once|TRBV7-9
SSSRPGTGDYEQY
>TRBJ2-3|NA|TRBV2
ASNALPSGRAVTTQY